This T cell receptor beta chain originates from a study of T cell changes during pregnancy in multiple sclerosis. This table comes from immunoSEQ multiplex PCR, and its TCRdb copy is limited to in-frame clones, with some not included. The repertoire has around 100,000 clones, about 92% of them found once; the top ten carry 1.9%. CDR1 SGHRS and CDR2 YFSETQ come from the germline V gene. Losses at the gene ends were 5 bases for V and 0 bases for J; bases not matched to a gene: 8. This CDR3 has 16 residues. Sequenced material: peripheral blood, taken after pregnancy. The sequence derives from a female donor with multiple sclerosis, enrolled in a pregnancy study. The chain carries TRBV5-1 and TRBJ2-1, with TRBD2 matching over 7 bases. CDR3 sequence (DNA): TGCGCCAGCAGGGCGGGGGACCCCAGCTCCTACAATGAGCAGTTCTTC. It yields the protein CASRAGDPSSYNEQFF.